Following are 25 T cell receptor beta chains from one sample sequenced in a study of OX40 agonist ivuxolimab in advanced cancers. Data came from immunoSEQ multiplex PCR; TCRdb stores just in-frame clones and leaves some out. The top ten hold under 0.75% of the sample, which has about 60,000 clones, about nine tenths seen once. The sample consisted of CD4+ or CD8+ T cells sorted from blood, taken in a trial of the OX40 agonist ivuxolimab. The receptors shown here come from an adult with an advanced solid tumor such as melanoma, head and neck, liver or kidney cancer.

This clone was observed a handful of times. V and J are TRBV5-6 and TRBJ1-2, with TRBD1 identical over 8 bases. This CDR3 has 14 residues. CDR1 and CDR2 from the germline V gene are SGHDT and YYEEEE. The junction had 8 bases not matched to a gene; V was cut back by 4 bases and J by 6 bases. The DNA for the CDR3 is TGTGCCAGCAGCCCTACCGCAGGGGGCCATGGCTACACCTTC. Translating gives CASSPTAGGHGYTF.

The chain is built from TRBV7-9 and TRBJ2-5, with 7 bases that match TRBD1. V shed 1 base, J shed 2 bases, and the junction held 1 base outside the gene matches. The CDR3 is made up of 14 amino acids. Looked up from germline, CDR1 is SEHNR and CDR2 is FQNEAQ (reference sequence). CDR3 sequence (DNA): TGTGCCAGCAGCTTAGTGGGACAGCAAGAGACCCAGTACTTC. Encoded protein: CASSLVGQQETQYF. The complete variable domain, with remaining parts taken from reference TRBV7-9 and TRBJ2-5, reads DTGVSQNPRHKITKRGQNVTFRCDPISEHNRLYWYRQTLGQGPEFLTYFQNEAQLEKSRLLSDRFSAERPKGSFSTLEIQRTEQGDSAMYLCASSLVGQQETQYFGPGTRLLVL.

The V call is TRBV11-3, the J call TRBJ1-5; 7 bases fit TRBD1. This CDR3 has 17 residues. CDR1 SGHNT and CDR2 YENEEA come from the germline V gene. Trimming removed 0 bases from V and 1 base from J; junction bases left unmatched: 6. This chain's CDR3 is CASSLDAGQTSNQPQHF. The CDR3 DNA reads TGTGCCAGCAGCTTAGATGCGGGACAGACCAGCAATCAGCCCCAGCATTTT.

The chain is built from TRBV6-1 and TRBJ2-5; D remains ambiguous. CDR3 length: 14 amino acids. Germline loops: CDR1 MNHNS, CDR2 SASEGT. V gave up 6 bases and J gave up 2 bases, with 13 bases separating them. The CDR3 reads CASRTFAVQETQYF. The CDR3 DNA is TGTGCCAGCAGAACCTTTGCAGTACAAGAGACCCAGTACTTC.

The chain recombines TRBV28 with TRBJ2-4; 9 nucleotides agree with TRBD2. Looked up from germline, CDR1 is MDHEN and CDR2 is SYDVKM. This CDR3 has 18 residues. The V gene end was trimmed by 2 bases and the J gene end by 0 bases; junction bases not matched to a gene: 8. The CDR3, as DNA: TGTGCCAGCAGTTTAAAGGGTAGCGGGAGTGAAGCCAAAAACATTCAGTACTTC. As protein: CASSLKGSGSEAKNIQYF. Full variable domain (missing parts from reference TRBV28 and TRBJ2-4): DVKVTQSSRYLVKRTGEKVFLECVQDMDHENMFWYRQDPGLGLRLIYFSYDVKMKEKGDIPEGYSVSREKKERFSLILESASTNQTSMYLCASSLKGSGSEAKNIQYFGAGTRLSVL.

This clone was recorded once. This sequence joins TRBV19 and TRBJ2-7; D call uncertain. With 0 bases removed from V and 5 bases from J, the gap between germline ends came to 8 bases. The CDR3 totals 13 residues. The germline V gene has CDR1 LNHDA and CDR2 SQIVND (reference sequence). The CDR3 region has the DNA TGTGCCAGTAGTATAGATCGAAAAAACGAGCAGTACTTC. Translating it yields CASSIDRKNEQYF.

This clone was counted only a few times. The V gene is TRBV6-6, the J gene TRBJ2-7, with a weak D call TRBD2 (6 bases). The CDR3 covers 12 residues. Germline V gives CDR1 MNHNY, CDR2 SVGAGI (reference sequence). The germline V and J ends were trimmed by 5 bases and 6 bases, with 11 bases remaining between them. The chain's CDR3 is CASSRLDLEQYF. The DNA for the CDR3 is TGTGCCAGCAGTCGACTAGACCTCGAGCAGTACTTC.

The chain is built from TRBV25-1 and TRBJ1-2, with D possibly being TRBD1 (6 bases). Germline assignment: CDR1 MGHDK and CDR2 SYGVNS. Trimming removed 0 bases from V and 7 bases from J, with 15 bases in between. There are 15 residues in the CDR3. The CDR3 DNA reads as TGTGCCAGCAGTGAATACGGTGAGGGGGGCCGTGGCTACACCTTC. It codes for CASSEYGEGGRGYTF.

The rearrangement uses TRBV30 and TRBJ1-2; D not resolved. The length of the CDR3 is 11 residues. The ends were cut back, 3 bases at V and 8 bases at J, with 10 bases in the middle. Germline lookup yields CDR1 GTSNPN and CDR2 SVGIG (reference sequence). CDR3: CAWRVISGYTF. CDR3 nucleotide sequence: TGTGCCTGGAGGGTGATCAGCGGCTACACCTTC.

The chain is built from TRBV6-5 and TRBJ1-3; no clear D. CDR1 and CDR2 from the germline V gene are MNHEY and SVGAGI. The CDR3 extends over 16 amino acids. Trimming removed 2 bases at V and 2 bases at J, with 13 bases between. The CDR3 loop is CASSYGGRVAGNTIYF. The CDR3 nucleotides are TGTGCCAGCAGTTACGGAGGGAGGGTGGCTGGAAACACCATATATTTT.

This chain joins TRBV6-5 and TRBJ1-2; possible D gene TRBD1, 5 bases. CDR1 and CDR2 (germline): MNHEY, SVGAGI. Trimming removed 6 bases from V and 3 bases from J, with 14 bases in between. This CDR3 contains 14 residues. The CDR3 DNA is TGTGCCAGCAGCCCAAGTCTGGGGCACTATGGCTACACCTTC. Protein: CASSPSLGHYGYTF.

V and J are TRBV19 and TRBJ1-6; 7 nucleotides match TRBD1. CDR1 is LNHDA, CDR2 SQIVND, per germline (reference sequence). There are 14 residues in the CDR3. The V and J ends lost 4 bases and 7 bases, in that order; junction bases with no gene match: 4. The CDR3: CASSTDRRNSPLHF. CDR3 in DNA: TGTGCCAGTAGTACGGACAGGCGAAATTCACCCCTCCACTTT.

The count of this clone is one. The chain has TRBV6-1 and TRBJ2-1; 11 bases map to TRBD2. The V gene's germline CDR1 is MNHNS and CDR2 SASEGT. J was trimmed by 8 bases and V by 9 bases; bases with no gene match: 6. The CDR3 length is 13 residues. CDR3 protein: CASRLAGLDEQFF. CDR3 nucleotides: TGTGCCAGTAGACTAGCGGGATTGGATGAGCAGTTCTTC.

The chain is built from TRBV30 and TRBJ1-3; D gene unclear. The V gene lost 2 bases and the J gene lost 8 bases, with 7 bases spanning the gap. Germline V lookup: CDR1 GTSNPN, CDR2 SVGIG (reference sequence). CDR3 length: 11 amino acids. Here the CDR3 reads CAWSSGYTIYF. CDR3 coding DNA: TGTGCCTGGAGTTCGGGGTACACCATATATTTT. The full variable domain, rest sourced from reference TRBV30 and TRBJ1-3, is SQTIHQWPATLVQPVGSPLSLECTVEGTSNPNLYWYRQAAGRGLQLLFYSVGIGQISSEVPQNLSASRPQDRQFILSSKKLLLSDSGFYLCAWSSGYTIYFGEGSWLTVV.

The chain carries TRBV6-6 and TRBJ2-7; D remains ambiguous. Deletions cut 6 bases from V and 3 bases from J, with 9 bases between. Germline CDR1 MNHNY, CDR2 SVGAGI (reference sequence). This CDR3 is 12 amino acids long. In DNA, the CDR3 is TGTGCCAGCAGCTTAGACCTCTACGAGCAGTACTTC. Protein sequence: CASSLDLYEQYF.

The rearrangement joins TRBV2 to TRBJ2-2, with 8 positions matching TRBD2. The length of the CDR3 is 14 residues. In germline, CDR1 is SNHLY, CDR2 FYNNEI. Trimming cost V 7 bases and J 3 bases; bases outside gene matches: 4. The CDR3, as DNA: TGTGCCAGCAATAGCGGGAAGGACACCGGGGAGCTGTTTTTT. Encoded protein: CASNSGKDTGELFF.

This clone turned up a few times. The chain is built from TRBV19 and TRBJ1-6; maybe TRBD1 (6 bases). This CDR3 is 14 amino acids long. CDR1 and CDR2 (germline): LNHDA, SQIVND (reference sequence). V was clipped by 7 bases and J by 9 bases, with 16 bases between them. CDR3 region: CASTPEGGFSPLHF. In DNA, the CDR3 is TGTGCCAGTACCCCGGAGGGGGGGTTTTCACCCCTCCACTTT.

V gene TRBV19 combines with J gene TRBJ1-1; D may be TRBD1 (6 bases). V was trimmed by 3 bases and J by 6 bases, leaving 14 bases between them. Germline V gene lookup returns CDR1 LNHDA and CDR2 SQIVND (reference sequence). The CDR3 is 14 amino acids. CDR3 protein: CASSISGVAPEAFF. DNA for the CDR3: TGTGCCAGTAGTATTTCAGGGGTGGCGCCTGAAGCTTTCTTT.

This chain connects TRBV23-1 to TRBJ2-2; the match to TRBD1 covers 11 bases. TRBV23-1 is an ORF, with its function uncertain. V dropped 4 bases and J dropped 1; count of bases not matched to a gene: 8. CDR3 length: 18 amino acids. DNA for the CDR3: TGCGCCAGCAGTCCCCGGGACAGGGGGGCGAGGAACACCGGGGAGCTGTTTTTT. This translates into CASSPRDRGARNTGELFF.

The gene calls are TRBV19 and TRBJ1-1; 10 nucleotides match TRBD1. This CDR3 has 14 residues. Germline assignment: CDR1 LNHDA and CDR2 SQIVND (reference sequence). V dropped 3 bases and J dropped 5; count of bases not matched to a gene: 3. The CDR3 loop is CASSMRDRGTEAFF. In DNA, the CDR3 is TGTGCCAGTAGTATGAGGGACAGGGGTACTGAAGCTTTCTTT.

The chain combines TRBV6-6 with TRBJ1-1; 8 positions match TRBD1. Germline lookup yields CDR1 MNHNY and CDR2 SVGAGI (reference sequence). The V segment lost 5 bases and the J segment 10 bases; nucleotides outside the gene matches: 6. This CDR3 has 12 amino acids. The CDR3 here is CASSPQGAGAFF. As DNA, the CDR3 is TGTGCCAGCAGTCCTCAGGGGGCTGGAGCTTTCTTT.

This clone has more than one count but fewer than ten. The CDR3 bases are TGCGCCAGCGAGGACAGAGTCACAGATACGCAGTATTTT. Encoded protein: CASEDRVTDTQYF. The V gene is TRBV10-2, the J gene TRBJ2-3, with D possibly matching TRBD1 (6 bases). CDR3 length equals 13 residues. Germline V gene data show CDR1 as WSHSY and CDR2 as SAAADI. V gave up 8 bases and J gave up 2 bases, with 11 bases separating them.

J is TRBJ2-1 and V is TRBV11-2, with D hard to call. Germline V gene lookup returns CDR1 SGHAT and CDR2 FQNNGV. The V end lost 2 bases, the J end lost 4 bases, and 6 bases lay between the germline ends. This CDR3 is 13 amino acids long. CDR3 in DNA: TGTGCCAGCAGCTTAATGGGTTACAATGAGCAGTTCTTC. Protein sequence: CASSLMGYNEQFF. Complete variable domain (other parts from reference TRBV11-2 and TRBJ2-1): EAGVAQSPRYKIIEKRQSVAFWCNPISGHATLYWYQQILGQGPKLLIQFQNNGVVDDSQLPKDRFSAERLKGVDSTLKIQPAKLEDSAVYLCASSLMGYNEQFFGPGTRLTVL.

This clone was found once. The chain combines TRBV19 with TRBJ1-1; D ambiguous. Germline V gene sequence: CDR1 LNHDA, CDR2 SQIVND (reference sequence). Deletions cut 7 bases from V and 0 bases from J, with 9 bases between. The CDR3 contains 13 residues. The CDR3 reads CASKFRVNTEAFF. CDR3 sequence (DNA): TGTGCCAGTAAATTCCGGGTGAACACTGAAGCTTTCTTT.

V usage is TRBV6-1 and J usage is TRBJ1-6; the match to TRBD1 covers 7 bases. Germline trimming cut 5 bases from V and 5 bases from J; bases unmatched to any gene: 3. This CDR3 is built from 14 residues. Per the germline V gene, CDR1 is MNHNS and CDR2 is SASEGT. The CDR3 nucleotides are TGTGCCAGCAGTAGGGACAGCCATAATTCACCCCTCCACTTT. This codes for CASSRDSHNSPLHF.